These 24 T cell receptor beta chains were sequenced from one sample in a study of T cells in Graves' hyperthyroidism and ophthalmopathy. Amplified regions were TCR beta CDR3 sequences from RNA transcripts. HTBI primers were used for first-round RT-PCR of the TCR CDR3. Via MiXCR, TCRdb re-called the multiplex PCR reads, giving one row per CDR3 protein. The sample records around 690,000 distinct CDR3 sequences, less than 25% being singletons. Sample: blood. Every receptor here comes from a man aged 25-40 years with Graves' ophthalmopathy.

The V call is TRBV4-1, the J call TRBJ1-3, with 7 bases matching TRBD1. Germline V gene sequence: CDR1 MGHRA, CDR2 YSYEKL. The CDR3 length is 16 residues. Trimming at V came to 2 bases and at J to 2 bases, leaving 6 bases not matched to a gene. Here the CDR3 reads CASSQYGTETGNTIYF. The CDR3 DNA sequence: TGCGCCAGCAGCCAATACGGGACAGAAACTGGAAACACCATATATTTT.

This chain links TRBV5-1 with TRBJ1-1; D unclear. Trimming left V 6 bases short and J 2 bases short, with 14 bases between. In germline, CDR1 is SGHRS, CDR2 YFSETQ. The CDR3 extends over 14 amino acids. This CDR3 is CASNRGGFNTEAFF. DNA for the CDR3: TGCGCCAGCAACCGGGGAGGTTTCAACACTGAAGCTTTCTTT.

The chain carries TRBV5-1 and TRBJ2-1; D unclear. The germline V and J ends were trimmed by 6 bases and 5 bases, with 9 bases remaining between them. Germline loops: CDR1 SGHRS, CDR2 YFSETQ. The CDR3 is 12 amino acids. The CDR3 loop reads CASNPDDNEQFF. The CDR3 coding sequence is TGCGCCAGCAACCCTGATGACAATGAGCAGTTCTTC.

The V call is TRBV19, the J call TRBJ2-2; 7 nucleotides align to TRBD1. Germline V gene data show CDR1 as LNHDA and CDR2 as SQIVND (reference sequence). The CDR3 totals 17 residues. J lost 2 bases, V lost 3 bases, and 9 bases had no gene match. CDR3 DNA: TGTGCCAGTAGTATGAGACAGGGCGTTTTCAACACCGGGGAGCTGTTTTTT. It is translated as CASSMRQGVFNTGELFF.

The chain joins TRBV27 to TRBJ2-5, with D maybe TRBD1 (6 bases). V was clipped by 5 bases and J by 0 bases, with 13 bases between them. The CDR3 totals 15 residues. Germline V CDR1 and CDR2: MNHEY, SMNVEV (reference sequence). The chain's CDR3 is CASSLGTLYQETQYF. CDR3 nucleotides: TGTGCCAGCAGTCTGGGGACATTGTACCAAGAGACCCAGTACTTC.

This clonotype appeared a few times. The chain links TRBV13 to TRBJ2-1; D possibly corresponds to TRBD2 (5 bases). Germline CDR1 reads PRHDT; CDR2 reads FYEKMQ (reference sequence). V lost 3 bases, J lost 7 bases, and 22 bases lay in between. The CDR3 covers 17 residues. CDR3 loop: CASSFFQRIGSRNEQFF. The CDR3 coding sequence is TGTGCCAGCAGCTTCTTTCAGAGGATAGGGAGCCGGAATGAGCAGTTCTTC. Full variable domain (missing parts from reference TRBV13 and TRBJ2-1): AAGVIQSPRHLIKEKRETATLKCYPIPRHDTVYWYQQGPGQDPQFLISFYEKMQSDKGSIPDRFSAQQFSDYHSELNMSSLELGDSALYFCASSFFQRIGSRNEQFFGPGTRLTVL.

This clonotype was observed many times. The chain is built from TRBV10-3 and TRBJ1-1, with D maybe TRBD1 (6 bases). CDR3 size: 15 residues. Trimming pared 2 bases from V and 10 bases from J, leaving 20 bases between. Per the germline V gene, CDR1 is ENHRY and CDR2 is SYGVKD. CDR3 amino acids: CAISEPGGTKRLAFF. The CDR3 DNA follows: TGTGCCATCAGTGAGCCCGGGGGGACAAAAAGATTAGCTTTCTTT.

This clonotype has just a few counts. In DNA, the CDR3 is TGCGCCAGCAGTGAACTGGCGGGAGGGTTAGGTGAGCAGTTCTTC. Residues: CASSELAGGLGEQFF. V gene TRBV10-1 combines with J gene TRBJ2-1; 9 positions agree with TRBD2. In germline, CDR1 is WNHNN, CDR2 SYGVQD (reference sequence). V lost 3 bases to trimming and J lost 9 bases; unmatched junction nucleotides: 9. The CDR3 is 15 residues long.

The gene calls are TRBV11-2 and TRBJ2-1, with TRBD2 identical over 7 bases. CDR1 and CDR2 (germline): SGHAT, FQNNGV. J was trimmed by 10 bases and V by 5 bases; bases with no gene match: 14. This CDR3 has 15 amino acids. CDR3 protein: CASSPGLAAGREQFF. CDR3 DNA sequence: TGTGCCAGCAGCCCCGGTCTAGCGGCGGGGAGGGAGCAGTTCTTC. The full variable domain, completed using reference TRBV11-2 and TRBJ2-1, is EAGVAQSPRYKIIEKRQSVAFWCNPISGHATLYWYQQILGQGPKLLIQFQNNGVVDDSQLPKDRFSAERLKGVDSTLKIQPAKLEDSAVYLCASSPGLAAGREQFFGPGTRLTVL.

The CDR3 here is CASSPQLLAFTYEQYF. The CDR3 nucleotides are TGTGCCAGCTCACCACAGTTACTAGCGTTCACCTACGAGCAGTACTTC. The chain couples TRBV7-9 to TRBJ2-7, with 7 nucleotides matching TRBD2. The ends lost 8 bases at V and 2 bases at J; junction bases unmatched: 15. Germline loops: CDR1 SEHNR, CDR2 FQNEAQ (reference sequence). The CDR3 has 16 residues.

There are a few counts of this clonotype. CDR3 coding DNA: TGTGCCAGCAGTTACTCGATGGCGGATTCCTACAATGAGCAGTTCTTC. Its translation is CASSYSMADSYNEQFF. This rearrangement joins TRBV6-5 to TRBJ2-1; D is unresolved. Between the trimmed V and J ends, which lost 0 bases and 1 base, there was a span of 10 bases. CDR1 and CDR2 (germline): MNHEY, SVGAGI. The CDR3 covers 16 residues.

This clonotype was seen at least ten times. One junction end does not reproduce the germline sequence, and a read error may be involved. The chain is built from TRBV5-1 and TRBJ2-3; 15 positions match TRBD2. This CDR3 contains 15 residues. CDR1 and CDR2 from the germline V gene are SGHRS and YFSETQ. The DNA of the CDR3 is TGTGCCAGCAGCCTGGGACTAGCGGGAGGAGATACGCAGTATTTT. It yields the protein CASSLGLAGGDTQYF.

At least ten counts were recorded for this clonotype. The chain recombines TRBV7-2 with TRBJ2-7, with 8 bases matching TRBD2. Germline CDR1 reads SGHTA; CDR2 reads FQGNSA. The CDR3 sequence is 14 residues long. The J segment lost 3 bases and the V segment lost 5 bases, leaving 6 bases of the junction unmatched. CDR3 sequence: CASSPVAGGYEQYF. CDR3 DNA: TGTGCCAGCAGCCCTGTGGCGGGGGGCTACGAGCAGTACTTC. Drawing the rest from reference TRBV7-2 and TRBJ2-7, the complete variable domain is GAGVSQSPSNKVTEKGKDVELRCDPISGHTALYWYRQSLGQGLEFLIYFQGNSAPDKSGLPSDRFSAERTGGSVSTLTIQRTQQEDSAVYLCASSPVAGGYEQYFGPGTRLTVT.

V and J are TRBV6-1 and TRBJ1-5, with D unresolved. The CDR3 has 14 amino acids. Germline CDR1 and CDR2: MNHNS and SASEGT. Trimming left V 6 bases short and J 2 bases short, with 11 bases between. CDR3 loop: CASREGAGNQPQHF. The CDR3 DNA reads TGTGCCAGCAGAGAGGGAGCAGGCAATCAGCCCCAGCATTTT.

This clonotype has a handful of counts. A junction boundary mismatches the germline segment, possibly from a read error. The chain carries TRBV5-1 and TRBJ2-7; the D is unclear. Per the germline V gene, CDR1 is SGHRS and CDR2 is YFSETQ. The length of the CDR3 is 14 residues. CDR3 region: CASSPITAPYEQYF. Here the CDR3 DNA reads TGTGCCAGCAGCCCGATCACAGCTCCCTACGAGCAGTACTTC.

This clonotype was counted between two and nine times. The chain employs TRBV20-1 and TRBJ2-5; the D gene is possibly TRBD1 (5 bases). V gave up 7 bases and J gave up 1 base, with 13 bases separating them. This CDR3 spans 13 amino acids. Germline CDR1 and CDR2: DFQATT and SNEGSKA (reference sequence). The CDR3 spells CSEEDKTQETQYF. CDR3 DNA: TGCAGTGAAGAGGACAAGACCCAAGAGACCCAGTACTTC.

The chain uses TRBV14 and TRBJ2-2, with D uncertain. V lost 1 base and J 1 base, leaving 10 bases between the germline ends. There are 16 residues in the CDR3. The germline V gene encodes CDR1 SGHDN and CDR2 FVKESK. The CDR3 sequence is CASSQVPIMNTGELFF. The CDR3, as DNA: TGTGCCAGCAGCCAAGTCCCCATCATGAACACCGGGGAGCTGTTTTTT. The entire variable domain, with the rest obtained from reference TRBV14 and TRBJ2-2, is as follows: EAGVTQFPSHSVIEKGQTVTLRCDPISGHDNLYWYRRVMGKEIKFLLHFVKESKQDESGMPNNRFLAERTGGTYSTLKVQPAELEDSGVYFCASSQVPIMNTGELFFGEGSRLTVL.

V and J are TRBV6-1 and TRBJ1-5, with a possible D match to TRBD1 (5 bases). V dropped 2 bases and J dropped 3 bases, with 8 bases sitting between them. The CDR3 runs 14 residues. Looked up from germline, CDR1 is MNHNS and CDR2 is SASEGT. The CDR3 loop reads CASSESGLNQPQHF. For the CDR3, the DNA is TGTGCCAGCAGTGAATCAGGGCTCAATCAGCCCCAGCATTTT.

Of note for this clonotype: At one end the junction does not follow the germline gene, possibly because of a read error. The chain links TRBV7-2 to TRBJ2-1; possible D gene TRBD2, 5 bases. Germline V lookup: CDR1 SGHTA, CDR2 FQGNSA. The CDR3 runs to 15 residues. The DNA of the CDR3 is TGTGCCAGCAGCTTACAGGCTAGCTCCTACGATGAGCAGTTCTTC. This sequence encodes CASSLQASSYDEQFF.

This clonotype turned up a few times. This rearrangement joins TRBV13 to TRBJ2-1, with D possibly matching TRBD1 (6 bases). V lost 5 bases, J lost 8 bases, and 16 bases lay in between. CDR1 and CDR2 (germline): PRHDT, FYEKMQ (reference sequence). This CDR3 spans 14 amino acids. For the CDR3, the DNA is TGTGCCAGCAGCAGGGCCAGGGGATACGATGAGCAGTTCTTC. The encoded protein is CASSRARGYDEQFF.

This chain joins TRBV20-1 and TRBJ2-2, with 8 bases fitting TRBD2. The germline CDR1 and CDR2 sequences are DFQATT and SNEGSKA (reference sequence). CDR3 length: 15 amino acids. J gave up 0 bases and V 0 bases, and 0 bases lay outside the gene matches. CDR3 DNA: TGCAGTGCTAGAGATAGCGGGACGAACACCGGGGAGCTGTTTTTT. Amino acid sequence: CSARDSGTNTGELFF.

Many counts were recorded for this clonotype. The chain carries TRBV11-2 and TRBJ2-7; 8 bases align to TRBD2. The CDR3 spans 16 residues. The V gene end was trimmed by 1 base and the J gene end by 0 bases; junction bases not matched to a gene: 5. Germline CDR1 reads SGHAT; CDR2 reads FQNNGV. DNA of the CDR3: TGTGCCAGCAGCTTAGTTGCGGGAGGCGGCTCCTACGAGCAGTACTTC. Amino acids: CASSLVAGGGSYEQYF.

J is TRBJ2-1 and V is TRBV20-1; TRBD1 agrees at 10 bases. V dropped 6 bases and J dropped 5; count of bases not matched to a gene: 13. The CDR3 is 16 amino acids. Germline CDR1 reads DFQATT; CDR2 reads SNEGSKA (reference sequence). CDR3 bases: TGCAGTGCGCCGACAGGGGGCACCTACGGGAACAATGAGCAGTTCTTC. Translation gives CSAPTGGTYGNNEQFF.

This chain connects TRBV4-2 to TRBJ2-7; 11 bases align to TRBD2. From germline, CDR1 is LGHNA and CDR2 YNFKEQ. J lost 5 bases, V lost 0 bases, and 9 bases had no gene match. The CDR3 runs to 17 residues. Written as DNA, the CDR3 is TGTGCCAGCAGCCAAGAACCTAGACTAGCGGGAACCCACGAGCAGTACTTC. Translating it yields CASSQEPRLAGTHEQYF.